Each of the 5 T cell receptor beta chains below was sequenced from the same sample in a study of circulating CD8 cells and anti-PD-1 response in melanoma. Four subsets defined by PD-1 and/or TIGIT were sorted from live CD3+CD8+TCRalphabeta+ cells. Each library started from around 15 ng of total RNA using the QIAseq Immune Repertoire TCR panel. TCRdb analysed the reads with MiXCR anew, one entry per CDR3 protein. The sample holds more than 700 distinct CDR3 sequences, 6.5% seen once. The source material was CD8+ T cells from PBMCs, sampled at baseline or after one month of anti-PD-1 therapy (not recorded which). These receptors originate from a human donor with melanoma.

This clonotype is medium-sized by share. Just one base apart from a much larger clone, this may be a read error. The chain links TRBV28 to TRBJ2-3, with a possible D match to TRBD1 (6 bases). Germline V CDR1 and CDR2: MDHEN, SYDVKM. The CDR3 extends over 17 amino acids. In DNA, the CDR3 is TGTGCCATCAGTCAACATTTACAGGGTATAAGCACAGATACGCAGTATTTT. It translates to CAISQHLQGISTDTQYF.

This clonotype is labeled as medium-sized. The rearrangement joins TRBV4-1 to TRBJ1-1, with D tentatively TRBD1 (5 bases). CDR1 and CDR2 (germline): MGHRA, YSYEKL. CDR3 length equals 17 residues. Between the trimmed V and J ends, which lost 0 bases and 5 bases, there was a span of 19 bases. The CDR3 region is CASSQEEFAPRGTEAFF. The DNA of the CDR3 is TGCGCCAGCAGCCAAGAAGAGTTCGCGCCACGGGGGACTGAAGCTTTCTTT.

By proportion, this clonotype is large. The chain carries TRBV7-8 and TRBJ2-7; D not certain. The CDR3 is 14 amino acids. V shed 3 bases and J shed 5 bases, with 14 bases lying between them. CDR1 and CDR2 from the germline V gene are SGHVS and FQNEAQ. In DNA, the CDR3 is TGTGCCAGCAGCTTGGGCGGTCGGACCCACGAGCAGTACTTC. This gives the protein CASSLGGRTHEQYF.

This clonotype is labeled medium-sized. The chain joins TRBV5-5 to TRBJ2-7, with unresolved D. V shed 0 bases and J shed 0 bases, with 4 bases lying between them. The CDR3 runs 13 residues. The germline V gene has CDR1 SGHKS and CDR2 YYEKEE (reference sequence). This chain's CDR3 is CASSLGVSYEQYF. CDR3 DNA: TGTGCCAGCAGCTTGGGCGTCTCCTACGAGCAGTACTTC.

As regards this clonotype: Just one base apart from a much larger clone, this may be a read error. The rearrangement links TRBV30 to TRBJ1-1; weak D call: TRBD1 (6 bases). The CDR3 runs to 11 residues. Trimming removed 1 base at V and 8 bases at J, with 8 bases between. Germline V gives CDR1 GTSNPN, CDR2 SVGIG (reference sequence). CDR3 region: CAWSAGVEAFF. In DNA, the CDR3 is TGTGCCTGGAGTGCAGGGGTCGAAGCTTTCTTT. The variable domain in full, with the rest retrieved from reference TRBV30 and TRBJ1-1, is SQTIHQWPATLVQPVGSPLSLECTVEGTSNPNLYWYRQAAGRGLQLLFYSVGIGQISSEVPQNLSASRPQDRQFILSSKKLLLSDSGFYLCAWSAGVEAFFGQGTRLTVV.